The 4 T cell receptor beta chains below were found in one sample sequenced in a study of OX40 agonist ivuxolimab in advanced cancers. Here immunoSEQ multiplex PCR was the method, and the copy in TCRdb shows in-frame clones only, minus some. Counted here are about 50,000 clones, 93% occurring once; the ten biggest clones make up more than 15%. This specimen was CD4+ or CD8+ T cells sorted from blood, taken in a trial of the OX40 agonist ivuxolimab. The receptors stem from an adult with an advanced solid tumor such as melanoma, head and neck, liver or kidney cancer.

This clone was recorded once. This sequence joins TRBV10-2 and TRBJ2-7, with a tentative D call TRBD2 (6 bases). The germline V gene encodes CDR1 WSHSY and CDR2 SAAADI. The ends were cut back, 11 bases at V and 1 base at J, with 18 bases in the middle. This CDR3 comprises 14 residues. This CDR3 reads CAASPGLLSYEQYF. The CDR3 DNA follows: TGCGCCGCCAGCCCGGGACTTCTATCCTACGAGCAGTACTTC.

The CDR3, as DNA: TGTGCCAGCAGTCCCTCAGGGGGGGTATTAGCCTACGAGCAGTACTTC. Translating gives CASSPSGGVLAYEQYF. The genes are TRBV27 and TRBJ2-7, with D possibly being TRBD1 or TRBD2 (7 bases each). This CDR3 comprises 16 residues. V was pared by 5 bases and J by 2 bases, with 19 bases between. Germline CDR1 reads MNHEY; CDR2 reads SMNVEV (reference sequence).

J is TRBJ2-2 and V is TRBV5-8, with TRBD1 identical over 11 bases. This CDR3 contains 15 residues. The V gene end was trimmed by 4 bases and the J gene end by 7 bases; junction bases not matched to a gene: 6. Germline V gene sequence: CDR1 SGHTS, CDR2 YDEGEE. The CDR3 bases are TGTGCCAGCAGCATGTTGGACAGGGGGCACGGGGAGCTGTTTTTT. It encodes CASSMLDRGHGELFF.

This clone has a single count. This chain links TRBV9 with TRBJ1-5; D not certain. The CDR3 length is 13 residues. V was trimmed by 3 bases and J by 7 bases, leaving 11 bases between them. CDR1 is SGDLS and CDR2 is YYNGEE in the germline V gene. CDR3 amino acids: CASSDRPGQPQHF. In DNA, the CDR3 is TGTGCCAGCAGCGACAGACCCGGCCAGCCCCAGCATTTT.